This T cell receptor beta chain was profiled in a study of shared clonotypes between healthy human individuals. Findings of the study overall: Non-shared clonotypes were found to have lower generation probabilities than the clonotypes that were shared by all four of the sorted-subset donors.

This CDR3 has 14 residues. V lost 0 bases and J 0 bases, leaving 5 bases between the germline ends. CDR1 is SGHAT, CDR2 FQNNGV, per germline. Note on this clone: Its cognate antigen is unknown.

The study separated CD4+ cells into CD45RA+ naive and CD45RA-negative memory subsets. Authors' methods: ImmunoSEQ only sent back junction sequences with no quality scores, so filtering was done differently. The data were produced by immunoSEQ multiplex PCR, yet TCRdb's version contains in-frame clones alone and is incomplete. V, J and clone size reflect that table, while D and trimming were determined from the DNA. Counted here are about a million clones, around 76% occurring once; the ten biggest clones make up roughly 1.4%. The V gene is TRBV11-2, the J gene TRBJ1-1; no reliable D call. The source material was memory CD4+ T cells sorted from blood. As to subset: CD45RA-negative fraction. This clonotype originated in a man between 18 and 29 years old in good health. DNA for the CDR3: TGTGCCAGCAGCTTAGAGGTCATGAACACTGAAGCTTTCTTT. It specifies CASSLEVMNTEAFF.